Below, 15 T cell receptor beta chains from the same sample are listed, as sequenced in a study of PD-L1 blockade in urothelial cancer. The method was immunoSEQ multiplex PCR; TCRdb's version includes in-frame clones alone and lacks a portion of them. The sample includes about 50,000 clones, 70% to 90% of them seen just once. The starting material was PBMCs, obtained around atezolizumab (anti-PD-L1) treatment. The receptor set was obtained from a man between 60 and 70 years old with urothelial cancer.

V gene TRBV18 combines with J gene TRBJ2-3; 11 bases are a match to TRBD1. V lost 2 bases and J lost 1; bases outside the gene matches: 2. Germline V gives CDR1 KGHSH, CDR2 LQKENI. The CDR3 runs to 16 residues. DNA for the CDR3: TGTGCCAGCTCACCAGGGACAGGGGGAGGCACAGATACGCAGTATTTT. Encoded protein: CASSPGTGGGTDTQYF.

The V call is TRBV7-9, the J call TRBJ1-2; 10 bases agree with TRBD1. The CDR3 totals 16 residues. Looked up from germline, CDR1 is SEHNR and CDR2 is FQNEAQ (reference sequence). The V gene end was trimmed by 5 bases and the J gene end by 1 base; junction bases not matched to a gene: 7. CDR3: CASSHTGTGDNYGYTF. The CDR3 bases are TGTGCCAGCAGCCACACCGGGACAGGGGATAACTATGGCTACACCTTC.

The chain carries TRBV11-1 and TRBJ2-2, with TRBD2 matching 8 bases. V was clipped by 6 bases and J by 3 bases; unmatched bases: 6. The germline V gene has CDR1 SGHAT and CDR2 FQDESV (reference sequence). The CDR3 spans 15 residues. CDR3 amino acids: CASSHGGAYTGELFF. The DNA of the CDR3 is TGTGCCAGCAGTCACGGGGGGGCCTACACCGGGGAGCTGTTTTTT.

The V call is TRBV29-1, the J call TRBJ2-7; 8 nucleotides align to TRBD2. The CDR3 sequence is 11 residues long. V lost 7 bases, J lost 4 bases, and 3 bases stayed unmatched. Germline lookup yields CDR1 SQVTM and CDR2 ANQGSEA. The CDR3 region is CSAGGGYEQYF. Here the CDR3 DNA reads TGCAGCGCCGGGGGGGGTTACGAGCAGTACTTC.

The CDR3 nucleotides are TGCGCCAGCAGCTTATCAGCGGGGGCCCCGGGCACCGGGGAGCTGTTTTTT. Translated, it gives CASSLSAGAPGTGELFF. The rearrangement joins TRBV5-1 to TRBJ2-2; TRBD2 agrees at 8 bases. The CDR3 contains 17 residues. Looked up from germline, CDR1 is SGHRS and CDR2 is YFSETQ. V dropped 2 bases and J dropped 4; count of bases not matched to a gene: 10. Using reference TRBV5-1 and TRBJ2-2 for the parts outside the CDR3, the full variable domain is KAGVTQTPRYLIKTRGQQVTLSCSPISGHRSVSWYQQTPGQGLQFLFEYFSETQRNKGNFPGRFSGRQFSNSRSEMNVSTLELGDSALYLCASSLSAGAPGTGELFFGEGSRLTVL.

This clone was recorded once. J is TRBJ2-1 and V is TRBV5-6, with D perhaps TRBD2 (6 bases). The ends were cut back, 0 bases at V and 3 bases at J, with 10 bases in the middle. The CDR3 covers 15 residues. Per the germline V gene, CDR1 is SGHDT and CDR2 is YYEEEE. CDR3 region: CASSLDGGYYNEQFF. The CDR3 DNA reads TGTGCCAGCAGCTTGGATGGGGGGTACTACAATGAGCAGTTCTTC.

The CDR3 is CASSNLRRTPLKVYTEAFF. The CDR3 bases are TGTGCCAGCAGCAATCTCAGAAGGACACCCCTAAAGGTATACACTGAAGCTTTCTTT. V usage is TRBV27 and J usage is TRBJ1-1, with D possibly matching TRBD1 (5 bases). Trimming removed 6 bases from V and 3 bases from J, with 29 bases in between. The CDR3 sequence is 19 residues long. Germline CDR1 reads MNHEY; CDR2 reads SMNVEV (reference sequence).

Only one count was recorded for this clone. V and J are TRBV18 and TRBJ1-1; 7 bases fit TRBD1. Germline V CDR1 and CDR2: KGHSH, LQKENI. This CDR3 comprises 15 residues. V gave up 4 bases and J gave up 4 bases; unmatched junction bases: 9. As DNA, the CDR3 is TGTGCCAGCTCACGCGGGAGGGGGCTGACCACTGAAGCTTTCTTT. It encodes CASSRGRGLTTEAFF. The whole variable domain, remainder taken from reference TRBV18 and TRBJ1-1, is NAGVMQNPRHLVRRRGQEARLRCSPMKGHSHVYWYRQLPEEGLKFMVYLQKENIIDESGMPKERFSAEFPKEGPSILRIQQVVRGDSAAYFCASSRGRGLTTEAFFGQGTRLTVV.

Only a few counts were recorded for this clone. J is TRBJ1-2 and V is TRBV7-2, with 8 nucleotides matching TRBD1. Germline CDR1 and CDR2: SGHTA and FQGNSA. V lost 1 base, J lost 5 bases, and 6 bases stayed unmatched. The CDR3 spans 15 residues. The CDR3 bases are TGTGCCAGCAGCTTAGGGACCGGGACAGGATATGGCTACACCTTC. Amino acids: CASSLGTGTGYGYTF.

The CDR3 region is CASKYENRLSRRWEKLFF. As DNA, the CDR3 is TGTGCCAGTAAGTACGAGAACCGACTAAGCCGAAGATGGGAAAAACTGTTTTTT. The chain employs TRBV19 and TRBJ1-4; no reliable D call. V shed 7 bases and J shed 8 bases, with 29 bases lying between them. This CDR3 is 18 amino acids long. Germline values: CDR1 LNHDA, CDR2 SQIVND (reference sequence).

This chain uses TRBV2 with TRBJ1-2, with TRBD1 identical over 10 bases. Germline V gene lookup returns CDR1 SNHLY and CDR2 FYNNEI. The CDR3 spans 13 residues. The J segment lost 7 bases and the V segment lost 6 bases, leaving 5 bases of the junction unmatched. The CDR3 DNA sequence: TGTGCCAGCAGACGGGACAGGGGATCTGGCTACACCTTC. Its translation: CASRRDRGSGYTF.

This chain connects TRBV9 to TRBJ1-2; TRBD1 matches 7 bases. V lost 3 bases to trimming and J lost 6 bases; unmatched junction nucleotides: 14. The length of the CDR3 is 16 residues. Germline CDR1 reads SGDLS; CDR2 reads YYNGEE. The CDR3 nucleotides are TGTGCCAGCAGCGACGGGACAGATCAACCTGCAAATGGCTACACCTTC. Amino acids: CASSDGTDQPANGYTF.

This clone was recorded once. The chain joins TRBV9 to TRBJ2-2, with D possibly matching TRBD1 (6 bases). The germline V gene encodes CDR1 SGDLS and CDR2 YYNGEE. CDR3 size: 16 residues. Trimming took off 0 bases at V and 5 bases at J, with 14 bases between the two ends. The CDR3 spells CASSVVGRGNTGELFF. The CDR3 DNA sequence: TGTGCCAGCAGCGTAGTGGGCAGGGGAAATACCGGGGAGCTGTTTTTT.

In its sample, this clone was seen once. CDR3 coding DNA: TGTGCCAGCACAGACGGAGCCCAAGAGACCCAGTACTTC. It translates to CASTDGAQETQYF. The chain is built from TRBV13 and TRBJ2-5; D not resolved. CDR3 length: 13 residues. The V and J ends lost 7 bases and 1 base respectively, with 10 bases between them. Germline CDR1 reads PRHDT; CDR2 reads FYEKMQ (reference sequence).

CDR3 nucleotide sequence: TGTGCCAGCACCCAGGGGGTGCTAAACTATGGCTACACCTTC. Protein sequence: CASTQGVLNYGYTF. This chain uses TRBV6-5 with TRBJ1-2; 7 bases are a match to TRBD1. The CDR3 is 14 residues long. With 7 bases clipped from V and 2 bases from J, the junction kept 7 bases outside the gene matches. Germline V gives CDR1 MNHEY, CDR2 SVGAGI.